This T cell receptor (beta chain) came from a study of blood T cells in healthy people across ages. The authors ran a second PCR of about 6 to 12 cycles using a sample-barcoded 5' primer and a J-beta primer mix. TCRdb re-called the 5' RACE reads with MiXCR, one entry per CDR3 protein. The sample records about 1.4 million distinct CDR3 sequences, roughly 60% being singletons. Study-wide points: Diversity was estimated from one million T cells, and these estimates were considered underestimates. Relative to aged donors, long-lived donors carried more naive CD4+ cells and displayed higher diversity.

This clonotype was seen a handful of times. Its antigen remains unknown. In germline, CDR1 is MDHEN, CDR2 SYDVKM. CDR3 length equals 12 residues. V was trimmed by 6 bases and J by 6 bases, leaving 9 bases between them. Sequencing input: blood. This sequence was found in a young man in good health. This sequence joins TRBV28 and TRBJ2-1; D perhaps matches TRBD1 (6 bases). The CDR3 nucleotides are TGTGCCAGCAGACAGGGTCGCAATGAGCAGTTCTTC. This sequence encodes CASRQGRNEQFF.